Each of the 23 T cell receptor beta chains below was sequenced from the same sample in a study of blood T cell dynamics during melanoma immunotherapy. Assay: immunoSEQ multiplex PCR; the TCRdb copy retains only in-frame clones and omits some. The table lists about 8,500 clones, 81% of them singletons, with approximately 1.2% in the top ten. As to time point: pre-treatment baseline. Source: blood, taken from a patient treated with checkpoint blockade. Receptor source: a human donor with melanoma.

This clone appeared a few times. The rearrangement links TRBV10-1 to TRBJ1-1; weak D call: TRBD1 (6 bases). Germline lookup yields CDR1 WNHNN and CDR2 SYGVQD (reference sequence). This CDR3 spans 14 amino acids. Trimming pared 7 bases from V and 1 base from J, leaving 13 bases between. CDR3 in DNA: TGCGCCAGCAATCCCGGGACAACGAACACTGAAGCTTTCTTT. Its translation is CASNPGTTNTEAFF.

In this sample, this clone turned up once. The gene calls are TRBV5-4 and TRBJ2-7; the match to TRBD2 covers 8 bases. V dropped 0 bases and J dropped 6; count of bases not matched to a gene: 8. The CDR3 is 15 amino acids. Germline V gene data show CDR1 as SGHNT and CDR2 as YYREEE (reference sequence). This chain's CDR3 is CASSLEAGGMGEQYF. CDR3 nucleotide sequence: TGTGCCAGCAGCTTGGAGGCGGGAGGAATGGGCGAGCAGTACTTC.

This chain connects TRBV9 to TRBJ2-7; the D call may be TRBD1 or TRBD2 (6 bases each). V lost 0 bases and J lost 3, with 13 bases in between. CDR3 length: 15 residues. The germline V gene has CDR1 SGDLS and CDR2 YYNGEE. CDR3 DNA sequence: TGTGCCAGCAGCGTAGGGGGGGCATACGGCTACGAGCAGTACTTC. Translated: CASSVGGAYGYEQYF.

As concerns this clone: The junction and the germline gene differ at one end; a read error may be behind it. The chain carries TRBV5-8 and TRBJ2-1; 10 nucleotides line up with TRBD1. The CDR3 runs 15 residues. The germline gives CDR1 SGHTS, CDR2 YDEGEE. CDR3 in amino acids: CASSLGTGAYDEQFF. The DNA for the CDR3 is TGTGCCAGCAGCCTGGGGACAGGGGCCTACGATGAGCAGTTCTTC.

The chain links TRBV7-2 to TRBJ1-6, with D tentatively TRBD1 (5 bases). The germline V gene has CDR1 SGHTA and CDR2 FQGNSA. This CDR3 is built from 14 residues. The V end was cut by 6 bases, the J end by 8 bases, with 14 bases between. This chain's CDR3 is CASSTGTQYSPLHF. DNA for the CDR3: TGTGCCAGCAGTACCGGGACGCAATATTCACCCCTCCACTTT.

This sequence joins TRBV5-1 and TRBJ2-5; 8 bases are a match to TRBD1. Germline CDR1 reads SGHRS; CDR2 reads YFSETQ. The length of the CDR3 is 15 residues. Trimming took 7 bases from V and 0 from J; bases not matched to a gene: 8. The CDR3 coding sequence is TGCGCCAGCGGGAAAACAGGGGGGTACCAAGAGACCCAGTACTTC. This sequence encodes CASGKTGGYQETQYF.

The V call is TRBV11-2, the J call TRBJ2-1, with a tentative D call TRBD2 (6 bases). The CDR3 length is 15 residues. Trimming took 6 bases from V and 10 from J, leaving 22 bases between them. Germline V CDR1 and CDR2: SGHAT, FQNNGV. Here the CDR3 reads CASSFLHAGTGEQFF. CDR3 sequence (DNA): TGTGCCAGCAGTTTCCTGCATGCGGGGACGGGGGAGCAGTTCTTC.

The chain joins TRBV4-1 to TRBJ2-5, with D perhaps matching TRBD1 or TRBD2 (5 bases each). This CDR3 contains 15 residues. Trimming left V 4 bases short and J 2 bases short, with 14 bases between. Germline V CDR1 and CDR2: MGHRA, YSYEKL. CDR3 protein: CASSRVGARQETQYF. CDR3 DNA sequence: TGCGCCAGCAGCCGAGTCGGGGCCCGACAAGAGACCCAGTACTTC.

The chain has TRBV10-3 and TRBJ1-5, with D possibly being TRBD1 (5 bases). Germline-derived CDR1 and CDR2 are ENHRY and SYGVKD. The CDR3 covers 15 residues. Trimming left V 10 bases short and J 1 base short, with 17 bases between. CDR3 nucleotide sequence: TGTGCCACCAAGATGCCCGGGGACAGCAATCAGCCCCAGCATTTT. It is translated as CATKMPGDSNQPQHF.

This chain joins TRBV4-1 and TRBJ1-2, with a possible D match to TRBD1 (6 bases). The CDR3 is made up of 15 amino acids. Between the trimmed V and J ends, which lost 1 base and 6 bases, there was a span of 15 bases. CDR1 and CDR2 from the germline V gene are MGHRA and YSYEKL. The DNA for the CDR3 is TGCGCCAGCAGCCAAGCCAGGGACAACCAGCATGGCTACACCTTC. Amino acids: CASSQARDNQHGYTF.

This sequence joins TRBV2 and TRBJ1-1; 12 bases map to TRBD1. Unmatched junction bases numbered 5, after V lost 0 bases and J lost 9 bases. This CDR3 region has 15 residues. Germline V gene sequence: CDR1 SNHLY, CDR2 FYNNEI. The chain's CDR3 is CASSEAPGQGAKAFF. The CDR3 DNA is TGTGCCAGCAGTGAAGCGCCGGGACAGGGGGCAAAAGCTTTCTTT.

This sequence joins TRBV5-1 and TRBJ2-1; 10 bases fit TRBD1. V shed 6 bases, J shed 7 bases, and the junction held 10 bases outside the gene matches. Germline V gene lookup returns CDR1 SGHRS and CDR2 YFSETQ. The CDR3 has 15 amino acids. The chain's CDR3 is CASTPGTGVENEQFF. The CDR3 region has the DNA TGCGCCAGCACCCCCGGGACAGGGGTCGAAAATGAGCAGTTCTTC.

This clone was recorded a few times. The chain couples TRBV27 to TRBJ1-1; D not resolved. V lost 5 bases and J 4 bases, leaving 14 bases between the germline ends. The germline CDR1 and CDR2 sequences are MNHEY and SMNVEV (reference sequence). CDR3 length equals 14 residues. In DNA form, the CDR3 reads TGTGCCAGCAGTCCGGACCTCATTGGCACTGAAGCTTTCTTT. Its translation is CASSPDLIGTEAFF.

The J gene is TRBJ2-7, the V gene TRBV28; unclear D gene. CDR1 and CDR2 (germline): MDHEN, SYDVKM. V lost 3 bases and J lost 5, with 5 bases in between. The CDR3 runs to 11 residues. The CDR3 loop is CASSLLDEQYF. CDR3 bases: TGTGCCAGCAGTTTGCTCGACGAGCAGTACTTC. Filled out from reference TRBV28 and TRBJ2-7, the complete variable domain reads DVKVTQSSRYLVKRTGEKVFLECVQDMDHENMFWYRQDPGLGLRLIYFSYDVKMKEKGDIPEGYSVSREKKERFSLILESASTNQTSMYLCASSLLDEQYFGPGTRLTVT.

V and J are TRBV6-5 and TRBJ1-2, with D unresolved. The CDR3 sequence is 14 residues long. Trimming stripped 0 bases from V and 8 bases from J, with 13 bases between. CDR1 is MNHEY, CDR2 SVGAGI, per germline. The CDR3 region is CASSYSPPVDGYTF. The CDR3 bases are TGTGCCAGCAGTTACTCGCCCCCGGTGGACGGCTACACCTTC.

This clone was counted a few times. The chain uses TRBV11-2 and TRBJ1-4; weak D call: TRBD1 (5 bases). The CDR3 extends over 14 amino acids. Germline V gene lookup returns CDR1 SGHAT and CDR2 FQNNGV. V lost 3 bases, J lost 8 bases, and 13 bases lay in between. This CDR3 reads CASSFGREGEKLFF. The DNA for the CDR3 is TGTGCCAGCAGCTTCGGCAGGGAAGGAGAAAAACTGTTTTTT. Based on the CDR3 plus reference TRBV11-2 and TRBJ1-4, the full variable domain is EAGVAQSPRYKIIEKRQSVAFWCNPISGHATLYWYQQILGQGPKLLIQFQNNGVVDDSQLPKDRFSAERLKGVDSTLKIQPAKLEDSAVYLCASSFGREGEKLFFGSGTQLSVL.

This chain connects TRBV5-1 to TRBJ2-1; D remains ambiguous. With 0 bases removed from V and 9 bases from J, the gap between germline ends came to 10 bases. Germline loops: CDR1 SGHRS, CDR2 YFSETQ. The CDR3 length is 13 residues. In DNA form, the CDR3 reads TGCGCCAGCAGCTTGGCTGGGTTGAGTGAGCAGTTCTTC. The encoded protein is CASSLAGLSEQFF.

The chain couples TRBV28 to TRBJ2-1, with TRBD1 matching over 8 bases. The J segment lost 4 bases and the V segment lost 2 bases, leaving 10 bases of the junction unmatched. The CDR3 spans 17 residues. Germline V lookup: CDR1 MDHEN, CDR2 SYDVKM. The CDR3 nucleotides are TGTGCCAGCAGTTTACTCCCGACAGGGGCGGCTTACAATGAGCAGTTCTTC. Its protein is CASSLLPTGAAYNEQFF.

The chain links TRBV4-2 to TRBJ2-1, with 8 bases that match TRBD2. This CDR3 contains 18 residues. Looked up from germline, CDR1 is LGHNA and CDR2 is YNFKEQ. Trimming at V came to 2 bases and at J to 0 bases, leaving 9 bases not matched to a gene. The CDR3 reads CASSQKGVAGSSYNEQFF. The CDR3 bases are TGTGCCAGCAGCCAAAAAGGGGTAGCGGGAAGCTCCTACAATGAGCAGTTCTTC.

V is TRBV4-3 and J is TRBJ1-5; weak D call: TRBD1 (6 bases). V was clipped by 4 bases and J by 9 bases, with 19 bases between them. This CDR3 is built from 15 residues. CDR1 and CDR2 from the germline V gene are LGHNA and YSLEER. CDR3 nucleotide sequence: TGCGCCAGCAGCCCCGTACACAGGGACCAGCGGCCCCAGCATTTT. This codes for CASSPVHRDQRPQHF.

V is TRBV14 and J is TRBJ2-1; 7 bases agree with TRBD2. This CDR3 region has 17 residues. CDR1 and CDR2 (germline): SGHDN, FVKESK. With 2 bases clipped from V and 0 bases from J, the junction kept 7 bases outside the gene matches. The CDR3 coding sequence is TGTGCCAGCAGCCAATGGGGGGGGAGTTACTCCTACAATGAGCAGTTCTTC. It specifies CASSQWGGSYSYNEQFF.

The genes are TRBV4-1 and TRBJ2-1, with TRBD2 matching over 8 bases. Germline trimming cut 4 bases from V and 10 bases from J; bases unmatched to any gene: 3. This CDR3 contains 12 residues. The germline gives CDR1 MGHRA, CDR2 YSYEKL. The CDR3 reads CASSLRTSEQFF. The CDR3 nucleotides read TGCGCCAGCAGCCTGCGGACTAGCGAGCAGTTCTTC.

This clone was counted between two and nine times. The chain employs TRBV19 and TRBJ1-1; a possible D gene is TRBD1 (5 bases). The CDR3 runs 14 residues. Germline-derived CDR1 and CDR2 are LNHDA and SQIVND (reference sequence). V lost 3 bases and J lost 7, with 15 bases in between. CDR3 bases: TGTGCCAGTAGTATCGGGCCAGGGATGGGTGAAGCTTTCTTT. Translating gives CASSIGPGMGEAFF.